This T cell receptor beta chain is from a study of CD8 T cells in ankylosing spondylitis. Study-wide results and limits: It was reported that disease-linked clones were significantly enriched in matched ankylosing spondylitis synovial fluid. Before this, some motif variants had been reported in reactive arthritis synovial fluid and blood. Ankylosing spondylitis blood appeared to be characterized by a TCR beta motif of roughly eight highly homologous variants.

Making the TCR beta libraries involved quantitative 5'-RACE with molecular barcodes. One entry per CDR3 protein results from TCRdb running MiXCR on the 5' RACE reads. The profile covers 450,000 to 550,000 distinct CDR3 sequences, with roughly 5.3% appearing a single time and approximately 4% taken by the ten largest. This clonotype was detected only a few times. Its specificity is unknown. The CDR3 sequence is 15 residues long. V was pared by 3 bases and J by 3 bases, with 2 bases of the junction left unmatched. CDR1 SEHNR and CDR2 FQNEAQ come from the germline V gene (reference sequence). The rearrangement uses TRBV7-9 and TRBJ2-2; 9 bases are shared with TRBD1. The receptor was derived from a male donor with ankylosing spondylitis. Sequenced: blood, either unsorted or a sorted T cell fraction (not recorded which). CDR3 DNA sequence: TGTGCCAGCAGCTTTTGGGACAGGGACACCGGGGAGCTGTTTTTT. Protein: CASSFWDRDTGELFF.